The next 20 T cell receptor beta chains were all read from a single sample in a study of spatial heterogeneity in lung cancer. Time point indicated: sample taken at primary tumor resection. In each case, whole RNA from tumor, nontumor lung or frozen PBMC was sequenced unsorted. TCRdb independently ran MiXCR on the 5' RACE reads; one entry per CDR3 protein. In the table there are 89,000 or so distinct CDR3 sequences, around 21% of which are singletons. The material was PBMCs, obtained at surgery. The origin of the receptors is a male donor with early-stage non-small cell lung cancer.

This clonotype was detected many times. For the CDR3, the DNA is TGCGCCAGCAGCTTGGACCCAGGGAATCTAGATACGCAGTATTTT. Translation gives CASSLDPGNLDTQYF. The chain uses TRBV5-1 and TRBJ2-3; D may be TRBD1 (5 bases). Between the trimmed V and J ends, which lost 0 bases and 5 bases, there was a span of 13 bases. CDR1 SGHRS and CDR2 YFSETQ come from the germline V gene. The CDR3 is 15 residues long. Using reference TRBV5-1 and TRBJ2-3 for the parts outside the CDR3, the full variable domain is KAGVTQTPRYLIKTRGQQVTLSCSPISGHRSVSWYQQTPGQGLQFLFEYFSETQRNKGNFPGRFSGRQFSNSRSEMNVSTLELGDSALYLCASSLDPGNLDTQYFGPGTRLTVL.

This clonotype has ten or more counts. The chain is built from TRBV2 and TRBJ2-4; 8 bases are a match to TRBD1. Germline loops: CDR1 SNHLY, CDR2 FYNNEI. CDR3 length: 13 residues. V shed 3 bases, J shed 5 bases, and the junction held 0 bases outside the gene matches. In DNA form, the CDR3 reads TGTGCCAGCAGTGAGGACAGGGAAAACATTCAGTACTTC. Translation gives CASSEDRENIQYF.

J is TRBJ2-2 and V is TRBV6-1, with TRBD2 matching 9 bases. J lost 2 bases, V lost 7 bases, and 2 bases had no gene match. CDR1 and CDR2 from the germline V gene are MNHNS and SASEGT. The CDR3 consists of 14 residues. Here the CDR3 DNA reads TGTGCCAGCAAGACTAGCGGTAACACCGGGGAGCTGTTTTTT. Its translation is CASKTSGNTGELFF.

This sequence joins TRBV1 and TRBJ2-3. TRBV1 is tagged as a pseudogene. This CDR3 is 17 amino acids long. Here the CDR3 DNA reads TGCACCAGCAGCCATGTTATTACGGGTGCGGGCCCAGATACGCAGTATTTT. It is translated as CTSSHVITGAGPDTQYF.

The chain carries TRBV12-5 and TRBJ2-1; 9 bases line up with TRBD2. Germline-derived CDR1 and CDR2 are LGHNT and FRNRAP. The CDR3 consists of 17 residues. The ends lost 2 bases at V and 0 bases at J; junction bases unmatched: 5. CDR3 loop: CASGLTTSGSSYNEQFF. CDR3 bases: TGTGCTAGTGGTTTGACGACTAGCGGCAGCTCCTACAATGAGCAGTTCTTC.

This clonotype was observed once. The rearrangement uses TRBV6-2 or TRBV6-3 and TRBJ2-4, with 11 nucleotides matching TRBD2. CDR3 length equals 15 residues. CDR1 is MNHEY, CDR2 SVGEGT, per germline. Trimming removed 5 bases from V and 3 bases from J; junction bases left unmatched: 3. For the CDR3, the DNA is TGTGCCAGCAGTACGACTAGCGGGGACAAAAACATTCAGTACTTC. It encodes CASSTTSGDKNIQYF.

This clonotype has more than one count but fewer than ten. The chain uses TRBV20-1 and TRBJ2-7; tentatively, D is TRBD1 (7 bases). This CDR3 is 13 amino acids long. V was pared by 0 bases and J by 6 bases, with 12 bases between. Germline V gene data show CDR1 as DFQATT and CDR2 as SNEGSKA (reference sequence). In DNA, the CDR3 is TGCAGTGCTAGAGATCAGGGGGGAGGCGAGCAGTACTTC. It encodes CSARDQGGGEQYF.

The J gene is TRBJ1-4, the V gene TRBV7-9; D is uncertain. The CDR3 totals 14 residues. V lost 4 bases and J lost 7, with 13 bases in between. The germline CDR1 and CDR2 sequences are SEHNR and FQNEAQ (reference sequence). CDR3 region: CASSSGLEGEKLFF. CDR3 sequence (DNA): TGTGCCAGCAGCTCGGGCTTGGAGGGTGAAAAACTGTTTTTT.

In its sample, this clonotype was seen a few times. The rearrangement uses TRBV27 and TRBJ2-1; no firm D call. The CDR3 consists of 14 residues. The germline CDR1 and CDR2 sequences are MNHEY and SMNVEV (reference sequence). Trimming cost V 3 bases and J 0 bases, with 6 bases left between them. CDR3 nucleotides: TGTGCCAGCAGTTTTTGGAGCTCCTACAATGAGCAGTTCTTC. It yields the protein CASSFWSSYNEQFF.

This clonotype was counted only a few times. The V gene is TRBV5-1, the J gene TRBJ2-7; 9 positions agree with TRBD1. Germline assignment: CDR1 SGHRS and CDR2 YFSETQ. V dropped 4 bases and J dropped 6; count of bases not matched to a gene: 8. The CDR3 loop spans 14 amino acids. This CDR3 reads CASSVGTGPLEQYF. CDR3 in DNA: TGCGCCAGCAGCGTCGGGACAGGGCCCCTCGAGCAGTACTTC.

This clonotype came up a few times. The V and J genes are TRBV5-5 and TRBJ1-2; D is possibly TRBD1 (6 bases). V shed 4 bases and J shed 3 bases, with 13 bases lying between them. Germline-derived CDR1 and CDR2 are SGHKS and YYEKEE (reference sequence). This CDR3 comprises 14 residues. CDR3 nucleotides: TGTGCCAGCAGCATCGGACAGCCAGACTATGGCTACACCTTC. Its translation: CASSIGQPDYGYTF.

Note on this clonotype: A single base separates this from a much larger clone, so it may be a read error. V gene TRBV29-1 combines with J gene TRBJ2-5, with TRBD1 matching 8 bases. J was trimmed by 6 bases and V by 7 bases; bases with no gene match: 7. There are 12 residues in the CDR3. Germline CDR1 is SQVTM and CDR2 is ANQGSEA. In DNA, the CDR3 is TGCAGCGCTCGGGACAGGTTGAAGACCCAGTACTTC. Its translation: CSARDRLKTQYF.

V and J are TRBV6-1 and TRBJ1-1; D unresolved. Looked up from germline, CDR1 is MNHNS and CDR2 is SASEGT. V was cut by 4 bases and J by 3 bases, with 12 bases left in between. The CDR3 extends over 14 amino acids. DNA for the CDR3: TGTGCCAGCAGTGGGACCTTCTGGGACACTGAAGCTTTCTTT. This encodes CASSGTFWDTEAFF.

In DNA, the CDR3 is TGCAGTGCTAGCGGGCGGGGGAACACTGAAGCTTTCTTT. It yields the protein CSASGRGNTEAFF. V usage is TRBV20-1 and J usage is TRBJ1-1; D remains ambiguous. Trimming stripped 3 bases from V and 1 base from J, with 9 bases between. CDR3 size: 13 residues. Germline loops: CDR1 DFQATT, CDR2 SNEGSKA (reference sequence).

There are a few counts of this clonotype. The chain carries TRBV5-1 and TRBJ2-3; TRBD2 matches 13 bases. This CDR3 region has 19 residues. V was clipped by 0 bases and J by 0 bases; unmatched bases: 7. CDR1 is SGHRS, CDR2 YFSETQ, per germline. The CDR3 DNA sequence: TGCGCCAGCAGCTTGGGGATGGGACTAGCGGGGTCGAGCACAGATACGCAGTATTTT. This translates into CASSLGMGLAGSSTDTQYF. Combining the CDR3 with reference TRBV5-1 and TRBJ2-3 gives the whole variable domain KAGVTQTPRYLIKTRGQQVTLSCSPISGHRSVSWYQQTPGQGLQFLFEYFSETQRNKGNFPGRFSGRQFSNSRSEMNVSTLELGDSALYLCASSLGMGLAGSSTDTQYFGPGTRLTVL.

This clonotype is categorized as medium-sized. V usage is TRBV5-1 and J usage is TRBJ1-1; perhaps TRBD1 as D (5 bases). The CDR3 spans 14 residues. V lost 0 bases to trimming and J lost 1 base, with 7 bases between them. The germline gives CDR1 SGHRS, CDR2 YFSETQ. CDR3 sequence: CASSLAGPNTEAFF. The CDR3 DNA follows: TGCGCCAGCAGCTTGGCGGGGCCGAACACTGAAGCTTTCTTT.

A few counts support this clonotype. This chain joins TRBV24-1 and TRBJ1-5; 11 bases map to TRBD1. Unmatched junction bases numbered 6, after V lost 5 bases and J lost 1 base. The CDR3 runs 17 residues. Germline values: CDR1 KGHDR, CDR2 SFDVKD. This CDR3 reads CATSGGQGERSNQPQHF. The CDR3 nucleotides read TGTGCCACCAGTGGGGGACAGGGGGAGAGGAGCAATCAGCCCCAGCATTTT.

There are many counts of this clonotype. The CDR3 loop is CSASHVESSYNEQFF. The CDR3 bases are TGCAGTGCTTCCCACGTTGAAAGCTCCTACAATGAGCAGTTCTTC. The V call is TRBV20-1, the J call TRBJ2-1, with D uncertain. Per the germline V gene, CDR1 is DFQATT and CDR2 is SNEGSKA (reference sequence). With 5 bases removed from V and 0 bases from J, the gap between germline ends came to 14 bases. The CDR3 sequence is 15 residues long.

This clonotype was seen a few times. CDR3 DNA sequence: TGTGCCAGCAGCCGCCGGACAGGGGATGCAGCTGGAAACACCATATATTTT. This gives the protein CASSRRTGDAAGNTIYF. The chain recombines TRBV3-1 with TRBJ1-3; 9 bases agree with TRBD1. The CDR3 loop spans 17 amino acids. CDR1 is LGHDT and CDR2 is YNNKEL in the germline V gene (reference sequence). Trimming took 4 bases from V and 2 from J; bases not matched to a gene: 9.

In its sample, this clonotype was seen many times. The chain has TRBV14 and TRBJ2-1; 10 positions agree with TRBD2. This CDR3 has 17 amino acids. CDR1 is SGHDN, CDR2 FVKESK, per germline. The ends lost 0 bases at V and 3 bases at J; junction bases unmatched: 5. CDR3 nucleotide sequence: TGTGCCAGCAGCCAAGATCGAGCGGGAGGGTTCTACAATGAGCAGTTCTTC. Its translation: CASSQDRAGGFYNEQFF.